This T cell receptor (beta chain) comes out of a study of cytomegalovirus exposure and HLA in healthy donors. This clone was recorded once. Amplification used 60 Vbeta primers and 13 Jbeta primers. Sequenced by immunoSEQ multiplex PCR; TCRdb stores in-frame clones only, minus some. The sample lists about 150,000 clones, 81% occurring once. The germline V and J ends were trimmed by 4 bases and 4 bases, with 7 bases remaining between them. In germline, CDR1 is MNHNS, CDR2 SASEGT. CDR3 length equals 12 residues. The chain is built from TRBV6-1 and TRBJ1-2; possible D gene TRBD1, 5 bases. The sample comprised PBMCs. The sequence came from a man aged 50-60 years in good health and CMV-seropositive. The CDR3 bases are TGTGCCAGCAGTGGGGGCAGCTATGGCTACACCTTC. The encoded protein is CASSGGSYGYTF.